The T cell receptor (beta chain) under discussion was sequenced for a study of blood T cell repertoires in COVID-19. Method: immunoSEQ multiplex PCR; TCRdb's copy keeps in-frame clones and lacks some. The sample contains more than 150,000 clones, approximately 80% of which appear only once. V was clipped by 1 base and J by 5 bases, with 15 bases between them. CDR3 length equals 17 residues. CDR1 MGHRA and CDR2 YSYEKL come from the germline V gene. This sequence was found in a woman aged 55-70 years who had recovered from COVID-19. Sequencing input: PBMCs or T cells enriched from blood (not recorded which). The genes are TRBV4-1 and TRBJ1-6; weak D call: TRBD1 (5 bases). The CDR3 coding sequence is TGCGCCAGCAGCCAAGCCCCCAGGGCAGATGATAATTCACCCCTCCACTTT. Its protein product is CASSQAPRADDNSPLHF.